Below, 24 T cell receptor beta chains from the same sample are listed, as sequenced in a study of read filtering for tumor transcriptome and immune sequencing. This library used around 400 ng RNA and molecular barcoded adaptors spanning alpha/delta and beta/gamma chains. One entry per CDR3 protein results from TCRdb running MiXCR on the reads. Of roughly 6,000 distinct CDR3 sequences in the sample, about 20% are singletons; the top ten hold roughly 25%. Sequenced sample: a population of CD138-negative cells sorted from bone marrow. The receptors originated from a donor at least 40 years old with multiple myeloma.

Sample share makes this clonotype medium-sized. The chain employs TRBV27 and TRBJ2-3; tentatively, D is TRBD1 (6 bases). The CDR3 is 16 residues long. The germline V gene has CDR1 MNHEY and CDR2 SMNVEV (reference sequence). V dropped 4 bases and J dropped 4 bases, with 18 bases sitting between them. CDR3 coding DNA: TGTGCCAGCAGTTCTCACAGGGAGAGATTAGCAGATACGCAGTATTTT. Its translation is CASSSHRERLADTQYF.

This clonotype has at least ten counts. V and J are TRBV29-1 and TRBJ1-1; no clear D gene. With 4 bases removed from V and 6 bases from J, the gap between germline ends came to 12 bases. Germline CDR1 and CDR2: SQVTM and ANQGSEA. This CDR3 has 12 amino acids. The CDR3 DNA sequence: TGCAGCGTTGTGCGAAGGGCTGCTGAAGCTTTCTTT. It specifies CSVVRRAAEAFF.

Details on this clonotype: An end of the junction does not agree with germline; a read error may underlie this. The chain carries TRBV9 and TRBJ2-1, with TRBD2 matching over 8 bases. Per the germline V gene, CDR1 is SGDLS and CDR2 is YYNGEE. CDR3 size: 16 residues. CDR3 DNA: TGTGCCTGCAGCTCTCGGATTAGCGGGATTCGTAATGGGCAGTTCTTC. Its translation is CACSSRISGIRNGQFF.

This clonotype ranks as medium-sized. The chain carries TRBV10-2 and TRBJ2-5; 8 nucleotides match TRBD1. Germline loops: CDR1 WSHSY, CDR2 SAAADI. V shed 7 bases and J 4 bases; nucleotides not matched to a gene: 8. The CDR3 is 14 residues long. The CDR3 loop is CASTQTGDPETQYF. The CDR3 DNA reads as TGCGCCAGCACCCAGACAGGGGACCCAGAGACCCAGTACTTC.

Turning to this clonotype: This clone may be a read error of a much larger clone one base away. The chain combines TRBV28 with TRBJ1-5; 7 positions agree with TRBD1. This CDR3 has 15 residues. CDR1 MDHEN and CDR2 SYDVKM come from the germline V gene. CDR3 sequence reads: CASSTRDSINQPRHF. CDR3 bases: TGTGCCAGCAGCACGAGGGACAGTATCAATCAGCCCCGGCATTTT.

This clonotype was recorded at least ten times. V usage is TRBV5-5 and J usage is TRBJ2-7; TRBD2 is a possible D gene (6 bases). V shed 0 bases and J shed 2 bases, with 18 bases lying between them. Germline CDR1 SGHKS, CDR2 YYEKEE (reference sequence). The CDR3 is 17 amino acids. The CDR3 here is CASSLAVGSSLPYEQYF. The CDR3, as DNA: TGTGCCAGCAGCTTGGCGGTCGGGAGCTCCCTCCCCTACGAGCAGTACTTC.

In its sample, this clonotype was seen many times. The chain carries TRBV19 and TRBJ1-5, with D maybe TRBD1 (6 bases). Germline lookup yields CDR1 LNHDA and CDR2 SQIVND (reference sequence). Trimming took 8 bases from V and 0 from J, leaving 14 bases between them. The CDR3 is 15 residues long. Here the CDR3 DNA reads TGTGCCAGTTGGCGAGGACAGCATAGCAATCAGCCCCAGCATTTT. As protein: CASWRGQHSNQPQHF.

In its sample, this clonotype was seen many times. The chain links TRBV6-2 or TRBV6-3 to TRBJ2-6; no firm D call. Germline V CDR1 and CDR2: MNHEY, SVGEGT. The CDR3 is 20 residues long. Trimming left V 0 bases short and J 0 bases short, with 18 bases between. This chain's CDR3 is CASSYSPPTDPSSGANVLTF. Here the CDR3 DNA reads TGTGCCAGCAGTTACTCTCCCCCAACTGACCCAAGCTCTGGGGCCAACGTCCTGACTTTC.

This clonotype is classed as medium-sized. This sequence joins TRBV3-1 and TRBJ1-6; D is possibly TRBD1 (6 bases). The CDR3 runs to 16 residues. With 0 bases removed from V and 10 bases from J, the gap between germline ends came to 16 bases. Germline V gene sequence: CDR1 LGHDT, CDR2 YNNKEL (reference sequence). CDR3 protein: CASSQEAGAPRSPLHF. For the CDR3, the DNA is TGTGCCAGCAGCCAAGAGGCAGGGGCCCCAAGATCACCCCTCCACTTT.

By share, this clonotype ranks as medium-sized (0.01 to 0.1%). The V call is TRBV10-3, the J call TRBJ2-1; D not certain. Germline V gene data show CDR1 as ENHRY and CDR2 as SYGVKD. Trimming pared 4 bases from V and 5 bases from J, leaving 9 bases between. This CDR3 is 13 amino acids long. The CDR3 spells CAISGGPDNEQFF. The CDR3 DNA reads as TGTGCCATCAGTGGAGGTCCGGACAATGAGCAGTTCTTC.

This clonotype showed up many times. The CDR3 coding sequence is TGTGCCAGCAGCCTTCCATCAGGGGGGGAAAAACTGTTTTTT. This gives the protein CASSLPSGGEKLFF. The rearrangement uses TRBV4-2 and TRBJ1-4; 7 bases are a match to TRBD1. Trimming cost V 4 bases and J 8 bases; bases outside gene matches: 7. Germline CDR1 reads LGHNA; CDR2 reads YNFKEQ. The CDR3 consists of 14 residues.

This clonotype is labeled medium-sized (0.01 to 0.1%). The chain joins TRBV19 to TRBJ2-1; unclear D gene. CDR3 size: 15 residues. CDR1 LNHDA and CDR2 SQIVND come from the germline V gene (reference sequence). With 5 bases removed from V and 3 bases from J, the gap between germline ends came to 14 bases. CDR3 in DNA: TGTGCCAGTAGTCCCCGACGGAGTGTCTACAATGAGCAGTTCTTC. This encodes CASSPRRSVYNEQFF.

Turning to this clonotype: At one boundary the junction diverges from the germline segment, which might be a read error. The chain links TRBV10-3 to TRBJ2-5; TRBD2 matches 10 bases. There are 17 residues in the CDR3. Germline CDR1 is ENHRY and CDR2 is SYGVKD. The chain's CDR3 is CATAGLAGALLTEIQYF. CDR3 coding DNA: TGTGCCACCGCTGGGCTAGCGGGGGCACTACTCACGGAGATCCAGTACTTC.

By sample fraction, this clonotype is medium-sized. The chain links TRBV11-2 to TRBJ1-1, with a tentative D call TRBD1 (6 bases). The CDR3 runs 12 residues. Deletions cut 5 bases from V and 7 bases from J, with 11 bases between. Germline CDR1 and CDR2: SGHAT and FQNNGV. The CDR3 nucleotides read TGTGCCAGCAGCCCAGGGGCAGGTGAAGCTTTCTTT. This translates into CASSPGAGEAFF.

Comment on this clonotype: The likely explanation is a read error, given a far larger clone one base away. The chain is built from TRBV7-8 and TRBJ1-4, with D unresolved. Germline loops: CDR1 SGHVS, CDR2 FQNEAQ. This CDR3 spans 14 amino acids. CDR3: CASSSISGMDTPYF. For the CDR3, the DNA is TGTGCCAGCAGCTCCATTAGCGGGATGGATACGCCGTATTTT.

Turning to this clonotype: This may come from a read error, since a much larger clone is one base off. This chain uses TRBV29-1 with TRBJ2-5; the match to TRBD2 covers 7 bases. Germline CDR1 and CDR2: SQVTM and ANQGSEA. CDR3 length: 12 residues. This CDR3 reads CSGGPGGESQYF. For the CDR3, the DNA is TGCAGCGGCGGACCGGGGGGAGAGTCCCAGTACTTC.

This clonotype is termed medium-sized. The chain combines TRBV3-1 with TRBJ2-5; 12 bases match TRBD1. Germline V lookup: CDR1 LGHDT, CDR2 YNNKEL (reference sequence). The CDR3 is made up of 18 amino acids. After removal of 1 base from V and 3 bases from J, the junction contained 9 bases not matched to a gene. CDR3 sequence reads: CASSQVGGTGGREETQYF. CDR3 in DNA: TGTGCCAGCAGCCAAGTAGGGGGGACAGGGGGCAGGGAAGAGACCCAGTACTTC.

By its share, this clonotype is medium-sized. The chain is built from TRBV10-3 and TRBJ2-1; the match to TRBD1 covers 8 bases. Germline V CDR1 and CDR2: ENHRY, SYGVKD. V lost 8 bases to trimming and J lost 6 bases; unmatched junction nucleotides: 27. The CDR3 is 20 residues long. CDR3 amino acids: CAIRGTGGHQSLLPVNEQFF. The CDR3 DNA sequence: TGTGCCATCCGCGGGACAGGCGGGCACCAGAGCCTTCTCCCCGTCAATGAGCAGTTCTTC.

This chain joins TRBV5-6 and TRBJ1-1, with unresolved D. The CDR3 contains 15 residues. V was pared by 1 base and J by 0 bases, with 10 bases between. Germline V gene lookup returns CDR1 SGHDT and CDR2 YYEEEE. The CDR3 bases are TGTGCCAGCAGCTTGTATGACCTTATGAACACTGAAGCTTTCTTT. It specifies CASSLYDLMNTEAFF.

This clonotype was counted ten times or more. The V call is TRBV3-1, the J call TRBJ2-1, with a possible D match to TRBD2 (6 bases). Germline CDR1 reads LGHDT; CDR2 reads YNNKEL (reference sequence). Trimming left V 0 bases short and J 7 bases short, with 13 bases between. The CDR3 totals 15 residues. The CDR3 is CASSQDIGTSNEQFF. In DNA form, the CDR3 reads TGTGCCAGCAGCCAAGATATAGGGACTTCTAATGAGCAGTTCTTC.

This clonotype is deemed medium-sized. J is TRBJ2-3 and V is TRBV2, with D perhaps assigned TRBD1 or TRBD2 (5 bases each). The germline CDR1 and CDR2 sequences are SNHLY and FYNNEI. Trimming cost V 7 bases and J 0 bases, with 11 bases left between them. CDR3 length equals 14 residues. The CDR3 nucleotides are TGTGCCAGCATCCGGGACCGAAGCACAGATACGCAGTATTTT. Translation gives CASIRDRSTDTQYF.

This clonotype is medium-sized in the sample. The J gene is TRBJ2-7, the V gene TRBV3-1; 9 nucleotides agree with TRBD1. The junction had 12 bases not matched to a gene; V was cut back by 5 bases and J by 7 bases. There are 15 residues in the CDR3. Germline V gives CDR1 LGHDT, CDR2 YNNKEL (reference sequence). The CDR3 sequence is CASSNPGQGGEEQYF. DNA for the CDR3: TGTGCCAGCAGCAACCCGGGACAGGGAGGGGAGGAGCAGTACTTC.

At least ten counts were recorded for this clonotype. J is TRBJ2-7 and V is TRBV5-1, with TRBD1 identical over 10 bases. The J segment lost 2 bases and the V segment lost 1 base, leaving 9 bases of the junction unmatched. CDR1 and CDR2 from the germline V gene are SGHRS and YFSETQ. CDR3 length: 17 residues. CDR3 region: CASSLKTGGRNAYEQYF. The CDR3 bases are TGCGCCAGCAGCTTGAAGACAGGGGGCCGAAATGCCTACGAGCAGTACTTC.

This clonotype occurred many times. V gene TRBV12-3 or TRBV12-4 combines with J gene TRBJ2-7; D is unresolved. V was pared by 2 bases and J by 6 bases, with 11 bases between. The CDR3 length is 13 residues. This CDR3 is CASSLSSPSEQYF. CDR3 DNA: TGTGCCAGCAGTTTAAGTAGTCCCTCCGAGCAGTACTTC.